A selection of T cell receptor beta chains follows, all from one sample in a study of blood T cell repertoires in COVID-19. The assay was immunoSEQ multiplex PCR, and TCRdb's table has in-frame clones only and misses some. The sample has 240,000 or so clones, around 90% seen once. The sample comprised peripheral blood. The receptors were sampled from a woman in her twenties or thirties with acute or convalescent COVID-19. Both conserved end residues are part of each CDR3. A D gene is named only where the DNA matches it firmly. Some rows mark clone size as missing; the rest say once, few, many or name a class of expanded clone.

>NA|NA|TRBV9|TRBJ1-2
CASSLRVGLGYGYTF
TGTGCCAGCAGCCTCCGGGTTGGCCTCGGCTATGGCTACACCTTC
>NA|few|TRBV27|TRBJ2-4
CASSPLVGSSESKNIQYF
TGTGCCAGCAGTCCCCTCGTAGGGTCTAGCGAATCCAAAAACATTCAGTACTTC
>TRBD1|NA|TRBV11-2|TRBJ1-4
CASSLGVSGQGGEKLFF
TGTGCCAGCAGCTTAGGGGTATCGGGACAGGGTGGAGAAAAACTGTTTTTT
>TRBD2|NA|TRBV7-9|TRBJ2-3
CASRSGLAPTQYF
TGTGCCAGCAGATCGGGACTAGCTCCTACGCAGTATTTT
>TRBD2|NA|TRBV19|TRBJ2-2
CASSISLAGAGELFF
TGTGCCAGTAGTATATCACTAGCGGGAGCCGGGGAGCTGTTTTTT
>TRBD2|few|TRBV9|TRBJ2-3
CASSVTSGGVTDTQYF
TGTGCCAGCAGCGTCACTAGCGGGGGGGTCACAGATACGCAGTATTTT
>NA|NA|TRBV7-9|TRBJ2-7
CASSPTGSYEQYF
TGTGCCAGCAGCCCAACGGGCTCCTACGAGCAGTACTTC
>NA|NA|TRBV21-1|TRBJ2-7
CASSKAGGASSYEQYF
TGTGCCAGCAGCAAGGCGGGCGGGGCAAGCTCCTACGAGCAGTACTTC
>NA|NA|TRBV4-2|TRBJ2-3
CASSQRGNTDTQYF
TGTGCCAGCAGCCAACGCGGGAACACAGATACGCAGTATTTT
>TRBD1|NA|TRBV29-1|TRBJ1-1
CSAENLGQGEAFF
TGCAGCGCAGAAAACCTGGGACAGGGTGAAGCTTTCTTT
>NA|NA|TRBV30|TRBJ1-6
CAWSVGGQTNSPLHF
TGTGCCTGGAGTGTAGGTGGACAGACGAATTCACCCCTCCACTTT
>NA|NA|TRBV6-6|TRBJ2-3
CASSYGPVTDTQYF
TGTGCCAGCAGTTACGGCCCTGTCACAGATACGCAGTATTTT
>TRBD1|once|TRBV12-3/TRBV12-4|TRBJ2-7
CASRRDRAGEQYF
TGTGCCAGCAGGCGTGACAGGGCGGGCGAGCAGTACTTC